Below are 30 T cell receptor beta chains sequenced from a single sample in a study of technical replicates of blood from a few donors. The table came from immunoSEQ multiplex PCR; TCRdb's copy has only in-frame clones and leaves some out. This sample yields around 68,000 clones, of which roughly 91% are seen a single time; less than 0.4% belongs to the top ten. The source material was T cells isolated from PBMCs. The receptors come from a human donor in good health. Some clones in this sample may be carry-over from other donors' samples.

This chain joins TRBV6-1 and TRBJ2-2; 8 nucleotides line up with TRBD2. Germline CDR1 is MNHNS and CDR2 is SASEGT. The CDR3 has 13 amino acids. V trimming: 6 bases; J trimming: 7 bases; junction bases outside the gene matches: 4. The CDR3 loop reads CASRTSVSGELFF. CDR3 nucleotide sequence: TGTGCCAGCAGGACTAGCGTTAGCGGGGAGCTGTTTTTT.

The V and J genes are TRBV19 and TRBJ2-3; 9 bases are shared with TRBD1. Germline CDR1 is LNHDA and CDR2 is SQIVND (reference sequence). CDR3 length equals 16 residues. J lost 4 bases, V lost 1 base, and 6 bases had no gene match. CDR3 loop: CASSIGWTGVADTQYF. CDR3 DNA: TGTGCCAGTAGTATAGGGTGGACAGGGGTTGCAGATACGCAGTATTTT.

V usage is TRBV6-5 and J usage is TRBJ1-5; 8 nucleotides match TRBD1. J lost 1 base, V lost 5 bases, and 1 base had no gene match. The CDR3 spans 14 residues. In germline, CDR1 is MNHEY, CDR2 SVGAGI. The CDR3 sequence: CASSRQGSNQPQHF. DNA of the CDR3: TGTGCCAGCAGTCGACAGGGGAGCAATCAGCCCCAGCATTTT.

The V call is TRBV29-1, the J call TRBJ2-7, with D possibly TRBD2 on 5 matching bases. CDR1 is SQVTM, CDR2 ANQGSEA, per germline. V dropped 6 bases and J dropped 2 bases, with 20 bases sitting between them. CDR3 length equals 15 residues. The chain's CDR3 is CSVRGLSLDTYEQYF. DNA for the CDR3: TGCAGCGTCCGAGGGCTGAGCTTAGACACCTACGAGCAGTACTTC.

The chain uses TRBV4-1 and TRBJ1-2, with D perhaps matching TRBD1 (5 bases). This CDR3 comprises 13 residues. Trimming pared 2 bases from V and 8 bases from J, leaving 12 bases between. Germline values: CDR1 MGHRA, CDR2 YSYEKL. The CDR3 protein is CASSQSRDLGYTF. The CDR3 coding sequence is TGCGCCAGCAGCCAATCTCGGGACTTAGGCTACACCTTC.

The J gene is TRBJ2-7, the V gene TRBV7-9, with D possibly being TRBD1 (5 bases). Germline CDR1 is SEHNR and CDR2 is FQNEAQ (reference sequence). This CDR3 has 15 residues. Trimming cost V 5 bases and J 2 bases, with 16 bases left between them. CDR3 in DNA: TGTGCCAGCAGCCCCCGACAGATGCCAACCTACGAGCAGTACTTC. Its translation is CASSPRQMPTYEQYF.

This clone has only one observation. The J gene is TRBJ2-3, the V gene TRBV4-2, with TRBD2 matching over 15 bases. Trimming at V came to 4 bases and at J to 0 bases, leaving 11 bases not matched to a gene. Germline V gene data show CDR1 as LGHNA and CDR2 as YNFKEQ. CDR3 length equals 20 residues. In DNA form, the CDR3 reads TGTGCCAGCAGCCGACCGGGACTAGCGGGAGGAACGATTAGCACAGATACGCAGTATTTT. It yields the protein CASSRPGLAGGTISTDTQYF.

The chain is built from TRBV5-1 and TRBJ2-7; 8 nucleotides match TRBD1. This CDR3 spans 15 amino acids. Germline V gene data show CDR1 as SGHRS and CDR2 as YFSETQ. The J segment lost 3 bases and the V segment lost 4 bases, leaving 9 bases of the junction unmatched. The CDR3 loop is CASSDGTGRYYEQYF. CDR3 in DNA: TGCGCCAGCAGCGACGGGACAGGAAGATACTACGAGCAGTACTTC.

The V and J genes are TRBV10-1 and TRBJ2-1, with 8 bases identical to TRBD1. Germline CDR1 WNHNN, CDR2 SYGVQD (reference sequence). CDR3 length: 15 residues. V lost 6 bases, J lost 3 bases, and 7 bases stayed unmatched. CDR3 nucleotides: TGCGCCAGCAGCTCAGGGGGCCCCGACTACAATGAGCAGTTCTTC. Translated: CASSSGGPDYNEQFF.

The chain is built from TRBV19 and TRBJ2-2; TRBD1 is a possible D gene (6 bases). Trimming shortened V by 6 bases and J by 10 bases, and 18 bases separated the two germline ends. This CDR3 is 14 amino acids long. Germline-derived CDR1 and CDR2 are LNHDA and SQIVND (reference sequence). CDR3 in DNA: TGTGCCAGTAGCCCACAGGGTTCCCTGCCGGAGCTGTTTTTT. Translating gives CASSPQGSLPELFF.

The chain couples TRBV9 to TRBJ2-3, with 13 bases identical to TRBD2. The V gene's germline CDR1 is SGDLS and CDR2 YYNGEE. CDR3 size: 16 residues. V shed 7 bases, J shed 5 bases, and the junction held 10 bases outside the gene matches. The CDR3 nucleotides are TGTGCCAGCTCCACCACTAGCGGGGGGGCGAGAGATACGCAGTATTTT. Its translation: CASSTTSGGARDTQYF.

The gene calls are TRBV10-3 and TRBJ1-1; D remains ambiguous. The germline CDR1 and CDR2 sequences are ENHRY and SYGVKD. The CDR3 consists of 13 residues. The V end was cut by 5 bases, the J end by 2 bases, with 9 bases between. Here the CDR3 reads CAISYGSNTEAFF. CDR3 DNA sequence: TGTGCCATCAGTTACGGGTCAAACACTGAAGCTTTCTTT.

The V gene is TRBV29-1, the J gene TRBJ2-1; TRBD2 is a possible D gene (6 bases). V lost 4 bases and J 15 bases, leaving 16 bases between the germline ends. This CDR3 is built from 11 residues. Germline-derived CDR1 and CDR2 are SQVTM and ANQGSEA. The DNA for the CDR3 is TGCAGCGTTGGGGGAGGCCGTGGTACGTTCTTC. Amino acid sequence: CSVGGGRGTFF.

The chain couples TRBV7-9 to TRBJ2-1; weak D call: TRBD2 (6 bases). This CDR3 contains 15 residues. V lost 3 bases, J lost 6 bases, and 15 bases lay in between. Germline V lookup: CDR1 SEHNR, CDR2 FQNEAQ (reference sequence). CDR3 protein: CASSFPSGVGNEQFF. The CDR3 DNA follows: TGTGCCAGCAGCTTCCCTTCGGGAGTGGGCAATGAGCAGTTCTTC.

The chain has TRBV2 and TRBJ1-2, with TRBD1 identical over 9 bases. V was pared by 6 bases and J by 5 bases, with 4 bases of the junction left unmatched. Looked up from germline, CDR1 is SNHLY and CDR2 is FYNNEI. The CDR3 length is 13 residues. Here the CDR3 DNA reads TGTGCCAGCAGCGCCGGGACAGGGTATGGCTACACCTTC. Its translation: CASSAGTGYGYTF.

The chain has TRBV28 and TRBJ1-5; 7 bases align to TRBD1. Germline values: CDR1 MDHEN, CDR2 SYDVKM. V was pared by 6 bases and J by 1 base, with 3 bases of the junction left unmatched. The CDR3 runs to 14 residues. CDR3 sequence reads: CASRNRGSNQPQHF. Here the CDR3 DNA reads TGTGCCAGCAGGAACAGGGGAAGCAATCAGCCCCAGCATTTT.

This clone was counted between two and nine times. The genes are TRBV4-1 and TRBJ1-1; D is perhaps TRBD1 (5 bases). V lost 1 base and J 1 base, leaving 13 bases between the germline ends. Germline lookup yields CDR1 MGHRA and CDR2 YSYEKL. The length of the CDR3 is 16 residues. CDR3: CASSQGPGLQNTEAFF. The CDR3 region has the DNA TGCGCCAGCAGCCAAGGACCGGGACTCCAGAACACTGAAGCTTTCTTT.

This sequence joins TRBV7-6 and TRBJ2-5, with 13 bases lining up with TRBD2. Germline trimming cut 3 bases from V and 4 bases from J; bases unmatched to any gene: 2. The CDR3 has 15 residues. The germline CDR1 and CDR2 sequences are SGHVS and FNYEAQ. The CDR3 region is CASSFTSGGAETQYF. In DNA, the CDR3 is TGTGCCAGCAGCTTTACTAGCGGGGGGGCAGAGACCCAGTACTTC.

There are a few counts of this clone. The V call is TRBV5-6, the J call TRBJ2-1; 10 nucleotides line up with TRBD1. The junction had 5 bases not matched to a gene; V was cut back by 7 bases and J by 7 bases. CDR3 length: 13 residues. Germline CDR1 and CDR2: SGHDT and YYEEEE. The CDR3 nucleotides read TGTGCCAGCGGCCGGGGACAGGGGAATGAGCAGTTCTTC. Translating it yields CASGRGQGNEQFF.

This chain uses TRBV4-1 with TRBJ2-7; 7 bases line up with TRBD2. Germline lookup yields CDR1 MGHRA and CDR2 YSYEKL. V was pared by 1 base and J by 1 base, with 4 bases of the junction left unmatched. The CDR3 sequence is 15 residues long. DNA for the CDR3: TGCGCCAGCAGCCAAGCTCTAGCGGCGTCCTACGAGCAGTACTTC. It specifies CASSQALAASYEQYF.

In the case of this clone: Other DNA variants within this sample encode the same CDR3. This rearrangement joins TRBV18 to TRBJ1-1; 9 bases fit TRBD1. The CDR3 sequence is 14 residues long. Germline-derived CDR1 and CDR2 are KGHSH and LQKENI. Trimming cost V 3 bases and J 1 base; bases outside gene matches: 0. CDR3 nucleotide sequence: TGTGCCAGCTCACCGGGACAGGGGAACACTGAAGCTTTCTTT. Translation: CASSPGQGNTEAFF.

The chain uses TRBV6-5 and TRBJ1-1; TRBD1 matches at 10 bases. Per the germline V gene, CDR1 is MNHEY and CDR2 is SVGAGI. The CDR3 extends over 13 amino acids. V was clipped by 9 bases and J by 5 bases; unmatched bases: 6. The CDR3: CASKTGGYTEAFF. CDR3 DNA: TGTGCCAGTAAGACAGGGGGCTATACTGAAGCTTTCTTT.

J is TRBJ1-3 and V is TRBV7-9; 9 bases are shared with TRBD1. The CDR3 is made up of 16 amino acids. The germline CDR1 and CDR2 sequences are SEHNR and FQNEAQ (reference sequence). J gave up 2 bases and V 5 bases, and 7 bases lay outside the gene matches. CDR3 coding DNA: TGTGCCAGCAGCGAAGGGACAGGGATCACTGGAAACACCATATATTTT. Protein product: CASSEGTGITGNTIYF.

A single count supports this clone. This sequence joins TRBV28 and TRBJ2-3; tentatively, D is TRBD2 (6 bases). Germline CDR1 reads MDHEN; CDR2 reads SYDVKM. CDR3 length equals 16 residues. Deletions cut 5 bases from V and 5 bases from J, with 20 bases between. This chain's CDR3 is CASSTLAGFGGDTQYF. As DNA, the CDR3 is TGTGCCAGCAGTACCCTGGCGGGATTTGGCGGAGATACGCAGTATTTT.

The genes are TRBV5-6 and TRBJ1-1; D ambiguous. There are 15 residues in the CDR3. Germline CDR1 and CDR2: SGHDT and YYEEEE. V dropped 1 base and J dropped 2 bases, with 12 bases sitting between them. The CDR3: CASSLRSVYNTEAFF. As DNA, the CDR3 is TGTGCCAGCAGCTTGAGATCGGTGTACAACACTGAAGCTTTCTTT.

The rearrangement links TRBV19 to TRBJ1-4, with D possibly TRBD1 on 5 matching bases. This CDR3 has 11 residues. CDR1 and CDR2 (germline): LNHDA, SQIVND (reference sequence). The V gene lost 6 bases and the J gene lost 6 bases, with 5 bases spanning the gap. CDR3 sequence (DNA): TGTGCCAGTAGGACAGATGAAAAACTGTTTTTT. Protein product: CASRTDEKLFF.

The chain has TRBV18 and TRBJ1-4, with D possibly matching TRBD1 (6 bases). Deletions cut 4 bases from V and 6 bases from J, with 12 bases between. This CDR3 region has 14 residues. CDR1 is KGHSH, CDR2 LQKENI, per germline. The CDR3 DNA reads as TGTGCCAGCTCACTGGCAGGGGCCCATGAAAAACTGTTTTTT. Amino acid sequence: CASSLAGAHEKLFF.

This clone appeared once. V is TRBV5-8 and J is TRBJ2-6, with TRBD1 as a possible D gene (6 bases). This CDR3 is 13 amino acids long. V lost 9 bases and J 4 bases, leaving 11 bases between the germline ends. Germline V lookup: CDR1 SGHTS, CDR2 YDEGEE. CDR3 coding DNA: TGTGCCACCGGGACATTCGGGGCCAACGTCCTGACTTTC. The encoded protein is CATGTFGANVLTF.

The chain recombines TRBV27 with TRBJ1-5; weak D call: TRBD1 (5 bases). The germline gives CDR1 MNHEY, CDR2 SMNVEV (reference sequence). The CDR3 has 15 residues. Trimming took off 8 bases at V and 2 bases at J, with 16 bases between the two ends. This CDR3 reads CASHLRGFGNQPQHF. The DNA of the CDR3 is TGTGCCAGCCACTTAAGGGGTTTTGGCAATCAGCCCCAGCATTTT.

The table lists this clone with a count of one. The chain has TRBV4-1 and TRBJ2-2, with unresolved D. The germline V gene has CDR1 MGHRA and CDR2 YSYEKL. Trimming cost V 3 bases and J 7 bases, with 6 bases left between them. The CDR3 has 12 amino acids. CDR3 coding DNA: TGCGCCAGCAGCCAGTTACACGGGGAGCTGTTTTTT. Encoded protein: CASSQLHGELFF.